This T cell receptor beta chain was recorded in a study of cytomegalovirus exposure and HLA in healthy donors. As concerns this clone: Its matching antigen is unknown.

The V gene end was trimmed by 5 bases and the J gene end by 4 bases; junction bases not matched to a gene: 13. Germline V gives CDR1 WNHNN, CDR2 SYGVQD (reference sequence). The CDR3 covers 18 residues. Study-wide points: There were several of the most significant clusters that appeared linked to common viral pathogens in a later analysis. No immune exposure information besides CMV serostatus was available.

Primers included in the PCR were 60 Vbeta and 13 Jbeta primers. Clones were sequenced by immunoSEQ multiplex PCR, and TCRdb holds only the in-frame ones, with some missing. This sample carries around 150,000 clones, roughly 83% of them seen once, and the ten largest clones take about 3.8%. The chain combines TRBV10-1 with TRBJ2-2, with 10 bases that match TRBD2. This receptor was identified in a man in his forties or fifties in good health and CMV-seropositive. Sample: PBMCs. CDR3 nucleotide sequence: TGCGCCAGCAGTCCAGACTCTTCGACTAGCGGGCGCACCGGGGAGCTGTTTTTT. Protein sequence: CASSPDSSTSGRTGELFF.